This TCR beta chain was captured by sequencing in a study of blood T cell repertoires in COVID-19. Overall study: The United States, Italy and Spain were the sources of the acute and convalescent COVID-19 samples. PBMCs, B-cell-depleted T cells, or T cells provided the cDNA or gDNA that made up the material.

The V gene lost 3 bases and the J gene lost 5 bases, with 4 bases spanning the gap. The V gene's germline CDR1 is SNHLY and CDR2 FYNNEI. CDR3 length: 11 residues. Regarding this clone: It may be a read error: a sequence one base away is much more abundant. This sample also contains other DNA sequences that code for the same CDR3.

Authors' analysis steps: The assay estimated nucleated cells by amplifying reference gene primers. The method was immunoSEQ multiplex PCR; TCRdb's version includes in-frame clones alone and lacks a portion of them. The DNA was the basis for D and trimming; V, J and clone size are from that table. The profile shows hundreds of thousands of clones, just under 90% of them singletons. The V and J genes are TRBV2 and TRBJ1-2, with D uncertain. Sequencing was performed on peripheral blood. This TCR was recovered from a woman aged 18-30 years with acute or convalescent COVID-19. The CDR3 DNA is TGTGCCAGCAGTGACAGTTATGGCTACACCTTC. Its translation is CASSDSYGYTF.